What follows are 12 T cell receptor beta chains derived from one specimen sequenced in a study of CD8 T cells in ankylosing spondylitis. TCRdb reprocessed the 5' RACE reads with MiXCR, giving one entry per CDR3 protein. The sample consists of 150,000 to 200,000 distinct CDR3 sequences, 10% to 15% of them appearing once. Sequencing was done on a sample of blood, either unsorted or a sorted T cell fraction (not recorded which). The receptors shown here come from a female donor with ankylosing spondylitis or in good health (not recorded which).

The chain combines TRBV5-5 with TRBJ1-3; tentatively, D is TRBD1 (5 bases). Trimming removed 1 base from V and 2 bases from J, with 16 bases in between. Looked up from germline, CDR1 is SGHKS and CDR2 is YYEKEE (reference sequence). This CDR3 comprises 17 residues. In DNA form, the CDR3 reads TGTGCCAGCAGCTTGATCGTCTGGGGGGAGGCTGGAAACACCATATATTTT. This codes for CASSLIVWGEAGNTIYF.

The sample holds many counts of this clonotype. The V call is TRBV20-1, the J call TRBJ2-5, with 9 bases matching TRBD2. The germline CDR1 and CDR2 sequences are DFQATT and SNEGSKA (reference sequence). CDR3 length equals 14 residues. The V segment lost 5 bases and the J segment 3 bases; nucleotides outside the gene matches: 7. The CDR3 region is CSAGPLAGEETQYF. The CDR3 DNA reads TGCAGTGCTGGACCCTTAGCGGGAGAAGAGACCCAGTACTTC.

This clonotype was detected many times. The CDR3 DNA follows: TGCAGTGCTAGTCCCTTCAGGACGGAGTACAATGAGCAGTTCTTC. It specifies CSASPFRTEYNEQFF. The genes are TRBV20-1 and TRBJ2-1; the D is unclear. V was trimmed by 3 bases and J by 4 bases, leaving 16 bases between them. Looked up from germline, CDR1 is DFQATT and CDR2 is SNEGSKA (reference sequence). The CDR3 has 15 amino acids.

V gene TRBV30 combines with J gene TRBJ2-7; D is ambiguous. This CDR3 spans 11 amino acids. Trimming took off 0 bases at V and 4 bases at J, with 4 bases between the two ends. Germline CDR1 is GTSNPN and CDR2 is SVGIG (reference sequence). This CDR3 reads CAWSVRYEQYF. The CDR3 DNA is TGTGCCTGGAGTGTGAGGTACGAGCAGTACTTC.

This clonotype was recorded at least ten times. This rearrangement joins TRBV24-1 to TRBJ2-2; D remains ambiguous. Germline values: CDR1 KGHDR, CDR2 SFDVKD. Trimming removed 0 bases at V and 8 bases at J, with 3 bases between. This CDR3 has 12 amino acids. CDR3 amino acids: CATSDLAGELFF. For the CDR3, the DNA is TGTGCCACCAGTGATTTGGCGGGGGAGCTGTTTTTT.

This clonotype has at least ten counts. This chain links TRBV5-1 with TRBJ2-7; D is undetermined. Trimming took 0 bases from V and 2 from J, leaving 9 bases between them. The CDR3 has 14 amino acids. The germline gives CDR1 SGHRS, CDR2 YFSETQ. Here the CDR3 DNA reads TGCGCCAGCAGCTTGGACGCGGCGACCTACGAGCAGTACTTC. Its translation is CASSLDAATYEQYF.

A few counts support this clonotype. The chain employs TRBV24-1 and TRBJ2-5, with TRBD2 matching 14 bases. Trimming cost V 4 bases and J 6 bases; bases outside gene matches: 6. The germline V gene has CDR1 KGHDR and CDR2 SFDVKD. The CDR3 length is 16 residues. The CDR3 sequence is CATSDGTSGRTKTQYF. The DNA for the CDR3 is TGTGCCACCAGTGACGGGACTAGCGGGAGAACGAAGACCCAGTACTTC.

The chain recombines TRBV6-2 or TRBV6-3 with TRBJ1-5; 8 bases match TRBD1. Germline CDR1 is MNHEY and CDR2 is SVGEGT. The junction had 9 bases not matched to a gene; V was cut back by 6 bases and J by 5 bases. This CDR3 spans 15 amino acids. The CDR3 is CASRAQGVMDQPQHF. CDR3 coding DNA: TGTGCCAGCAGGGCACAGGGGGTGATGGATCAGCCCCAGCATTTT.

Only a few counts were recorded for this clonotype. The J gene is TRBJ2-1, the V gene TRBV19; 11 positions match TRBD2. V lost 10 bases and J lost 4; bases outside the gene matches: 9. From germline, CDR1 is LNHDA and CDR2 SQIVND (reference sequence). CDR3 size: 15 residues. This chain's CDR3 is CATEASGGFYNEQFF. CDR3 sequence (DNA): TGTGCCACCGAAGCTAGCGGGGGGTTTTACAATGAGCAGTTCTTC.

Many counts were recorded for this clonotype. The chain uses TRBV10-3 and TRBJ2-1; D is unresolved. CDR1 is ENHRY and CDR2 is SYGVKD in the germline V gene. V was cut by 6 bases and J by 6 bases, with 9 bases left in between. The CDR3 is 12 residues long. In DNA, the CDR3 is TGTGCCATCAGAGACGAGATCAATGAGCAGTTCTTC. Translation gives CAIRDEINEQFF.

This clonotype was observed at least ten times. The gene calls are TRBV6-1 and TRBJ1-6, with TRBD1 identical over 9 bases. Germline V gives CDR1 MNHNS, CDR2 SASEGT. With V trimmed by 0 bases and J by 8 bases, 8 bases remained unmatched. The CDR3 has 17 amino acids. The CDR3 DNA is TGTGCCAGCAGTGAAGCGAAGGGACAGGGTCCCTATTCACCCCTCCACTTT. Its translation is CASSEAKGQGPYSPLHF.

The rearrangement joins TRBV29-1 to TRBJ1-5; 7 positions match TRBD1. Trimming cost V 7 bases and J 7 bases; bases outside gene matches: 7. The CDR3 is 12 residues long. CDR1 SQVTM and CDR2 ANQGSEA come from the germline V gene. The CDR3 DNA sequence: TGCAGCGCCAGTGACAGGGAACAGCCCCAGCATTTT. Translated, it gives CSASDREQPQHF.